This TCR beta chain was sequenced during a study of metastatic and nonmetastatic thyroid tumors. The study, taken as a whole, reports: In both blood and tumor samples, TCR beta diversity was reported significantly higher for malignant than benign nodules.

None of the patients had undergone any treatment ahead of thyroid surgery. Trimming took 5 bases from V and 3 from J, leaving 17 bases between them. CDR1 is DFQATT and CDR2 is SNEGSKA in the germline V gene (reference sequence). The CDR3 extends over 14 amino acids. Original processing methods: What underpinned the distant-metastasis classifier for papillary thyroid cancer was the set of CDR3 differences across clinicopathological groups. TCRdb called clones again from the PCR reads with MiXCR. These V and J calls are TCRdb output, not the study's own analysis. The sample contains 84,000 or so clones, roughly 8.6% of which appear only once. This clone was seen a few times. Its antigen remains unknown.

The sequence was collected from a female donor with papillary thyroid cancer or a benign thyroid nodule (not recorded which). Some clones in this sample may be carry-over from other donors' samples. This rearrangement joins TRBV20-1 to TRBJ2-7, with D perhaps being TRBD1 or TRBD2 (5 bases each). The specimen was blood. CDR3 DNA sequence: TGCAGTGCTCTCCCCCGGGACCGCCTCTACGAGCAGTACTTC. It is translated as CSALPRDRLYEQYF.